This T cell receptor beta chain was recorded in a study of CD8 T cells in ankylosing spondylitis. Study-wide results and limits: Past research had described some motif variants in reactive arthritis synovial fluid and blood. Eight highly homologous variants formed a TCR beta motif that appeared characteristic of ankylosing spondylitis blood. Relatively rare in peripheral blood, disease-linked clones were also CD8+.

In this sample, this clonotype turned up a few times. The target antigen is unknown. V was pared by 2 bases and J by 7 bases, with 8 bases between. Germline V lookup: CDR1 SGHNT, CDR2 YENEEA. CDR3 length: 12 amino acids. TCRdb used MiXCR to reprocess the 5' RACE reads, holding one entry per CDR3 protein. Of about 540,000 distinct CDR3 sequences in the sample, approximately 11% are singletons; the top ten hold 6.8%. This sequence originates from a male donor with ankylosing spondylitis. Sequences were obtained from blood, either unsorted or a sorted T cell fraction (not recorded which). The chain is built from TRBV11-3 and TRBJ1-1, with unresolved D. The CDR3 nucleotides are TGTGCCAGCAGCTTATGGCCAGATGAAGCTTTCTTT. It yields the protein CASSLWPDEAFF.